The following is a TCR beta chain sequence with its context. Original methodology: How many nucleated cells were present was estimated from reference gene primer amplification. Sequencing was performed with immunoSEQ multiplex PCR; in TCRdb, only in-frame clones are kept and a portion is missing. V and J calls and clone size are those listed in that table; D and trimming were worked out from the DNA. The sample lists around 400,000 clones, roughly 86% seen once, with about 1.7% in the top ten. The data were obtained in a study of blood T cell repertoires in COVID-19. Study overall: Acute and convalescent COVID-19 samples came from the United States, Italy and Spain. PBMCs, B-cell-depleted T cells, or T cells were the source of the cDNA or gDNA that made up the material.

Germline V lookup: CDR1 SGHTA, CDR2 FQGTGA. The CDR3 has 11 residues. V was clipped by 5 bases and J by 11 bases, with 12 bases between them. This clonotype was sampled from a woman under 40 who had recovered from COVID-19. The sample was PBMCs or T cells enriched from blood (not recorded which). This sequence joins TRBV7-3 and TRBJ1-1; D not certain. The CDR3 DNA reads TGTGCCAGCAGCCACTTACTAGGGGCTTTCTTT. Protein sequence: CASSHLLGAFF.